Listed below are T cell receptor beta chains from one sample, sequenced in a study of T cells after yellow fever vaccination. TCRdb re-called the 5' RACE reads with MiXCR, one entry per CDR3 protein. The sample holds 510,000 or so distinct CDR3 sequences; about 19% are singletons and the top ten take around 15%. The sequences come from PBMCs, collected 15 days after the yellow fever booster vaccination. These receptors all come from a man aged 25-45 years who received the YFV17D yellow fever vaccine. Both conserved end residues are part of each CDR3. D genes are given only for firm matches. A clone size is listed for some rows: how often the clone was seen (once, few, many), or a class if it is expanded.

TGTGCCAGCAGCCAACGGACGGGAGTAGAGACCCAGTACTTC | CASSQRTGVETQYF | . | TRBJ2-5 | TRBV7-2 | .
TGTGCCAGCAGCGCCCGTCACGCAGGGAGAACGAACACCGGGGAGCTGTTTTTT | CASSARHAGRTNTGELFF | . | TRBJ2-2 | TRBV3-1 | .
TGCAGTGCGCGGGCTCGCCGGGACAGGTTCGACGAGCAGTACTTC | CSARARRDRFDEQYF | few | TRBJ2-7 | TRBV20-1 | TRBD1
TGCAGTGCAACTAGCGGGAGGTCGGGGGGACAAGAGACCCAGTACTTC | CSATSGRSGGQETQYF | few | TRBJ2-5 | TRBV20-1 | TRBD2
TGTGCCACCGGTCCAAGTGCGGGCGTAAATGAGCAGTTCTTC | CATGPSAGVNEQFF | . | TRBJ2-1 | TRBV24-1 | .
TGCAGTGCTAGCGTCGGCGGGGGATTGGATCAGCCCCAGCATTTT | CSASVGGGLDQPQHF | few | TRBJ1-5 | TRBV20-1 | .
TGTGCCAGCAGCATCTCTAGCGGGAGGGCAGATACGCAGTATTTT | CASSISSGRADTQYF | few | TRBJ2-3 | TRBV7-8 | TRBD2
TGCAGTGCTAGAGTCGGAGGGCCCTCCTACGAGCAGTACTTC | CSARVGGPSYEQYF | few | TRBJ2-7 | TRBV20-1 | .
TGTGCCAGCAGCCCACAGTTCTTC | CASSPQFF | few | TRBJ2-1 | TRBV7-2 | .
TGTGCCAGCAGCCCAGGGTTTGGCTACGAGCAGTACTTC | CASSPGFGYEQYF | many | TRBJ2-7 | TRBV12-3/TRBV12-4 | .
TGTGCCAGCAGCCAAGCCCGATTGACAGGGGGGAAAGAGACCCAGTACTTC | CASSQARLTGGKETQYF | . | TRBJ2-5 | TRBV3-1 | TRBD1
TGTGCCAGCGTTGGACTAGCGGGAGGGCCGGTGAACATTCAGTACTTC | CASVGLAGGPVNIQYF | . | TRBJ2-4 | TRBV11-2 | TRBD2
TGTGCCAGCAGTTACGAGGTGAACACCGGGGAGCTGTTTTTT | CASSYEVNTGELFF | many | TRBJ2-2 | TRBV6-5 | .
TGTGCCAGCAGTTACTCGATGGCGGCCGGGGAGCTGTTTTTT | CASSYSMAAGELFF | few | TRBJ2-2 | TRBV6-2/TRBV6-3 | .
TGTGCCAGCAGCTTACCCGAGACTACAGGACCTAGCACAGATACGCAGTATTTT | CASSLPETTGPSTDTQYF | few | TRBJ2-3 | TRBV7-8 | .
TGTGCCAGCAGCTTTATGCCCGGCGGAGGGACCTACGAGCAGTACTTC | CASSFMPGGGTYEQYF | few | TRBJ2-7 | TRBV7-6 | .
TGTGCCAGCAGTTTCGAAGCGGGAGGTTCCTACGAGCAGTACTTC | CASSFEAGGSYEQYF | few | TRBJ2-7 | TRBV12-3/TRBV12-4 | TRBD2
TGTGCCTGGAGTGAGGGCTCCTACGAGCAGTACTTC | CAWSEGSYEQYF | . | TRBJ2-7 | TRBV30 | .
TGCGCCAGCAGCTTGGCTCCGGGAGTGGTAGGCACAGATACGCAGTATTTT | CASSLAPGVVGTDTQYF | . | TRBJ2-3 | TRBV5-1 | .
TGTGCCAGCAGTTACGGAGCAGCGCACTACAATGAGCAGTTCTTC | CASSYGAAHYNEQFF | . | TRBJ2-1 | TRBV12-3/TRBV12-4 | .
TGTGCCAGCAGTTTTTTAGGGGGGCCCCGTTACGGGGAGCTGTTTTTT | CASSFLGGPRYGELFF | . | TRBJ2-2 | TRBV28 | .
TGTGCCACCGGGACTAGCGGGACCTACAATGAGCAGTTCTTC | CATGTSGTYNEQFF | few | TRBJ2-1 | TRBV10-3 | TRBD2
TGTGCCAGCAGATTCACCCCGAGCGGACAAGAGACCCAGTACTTC | CASRFTPSGQETQYF | . | TRBJ2-5 | TRBV6-1 | .
TGTGCCAGCAGCTTAGAGACGGGTGGCAAACTGTTTTTT | CASSLETGGKLFF | few | TRBJ1-4 | TRBV7-8 | .
TGTGCCAGCAGCTTTGTCGGACAGTCGAACACTGAAGCTTTCTTT | CASSFVGQSNTEAFF | once | TRBJ1-1 | TRBV7-2 | .
TGTGCCAGCAGCTTTACTATTAACAGGGGGCCGGGGGAGCTGTTTTTT | CASSFTINRGPGELFF | few | TRBJ2-2 | TRBV11-2 | TRBD1
TGTGCCAGCAGCCAAGATAGAAAGGTTTTGGGCAATGAGCAGTTCTTC | CASSQDRKVLGNEQFF | . | TRBJ2-1 | TRBV14 | .
TGTGCCAGCAGCGCTCTAGCGGATCCCTACAATGAGCAGTTCTTC | CASSALADPYNEQFF | . | TRBJ2-1 | TRBV6-2/TRBV6-3 | TRBD2